This T cell receptor (beta chain) emerged from a study of blood T cell repertoires in COVID-19. CDR3 length equals 15 residues. The V gene end was trimmed by 0 bases and the J gene end by 10 bases; junction bases not matched to a gene: 2. Germline V lookup: CDR1 LNHDA, CDR2 SQIVND (reference sequence). TCRdb keeps only in-frame clones here, not all; method: immunoSEQ multiplex PCR. Of 90,000 to 120,000 clones in the sample, around 82% were seen once. The chain recombines TRBV19 with TRBJ1-6; 11 bases map to TRBD1. This receptor was taken from a man aged 55-75 years with acute or convalescent COVID-19. Sample: peripheral blood. For the CDR3, the DNA is TGTGCCAGTAGTATAGATGGGACAGGGGGATCACCCCTCCACTTT. Protein sequence: CASSIDGTGGSPLHF. The complete variable domain, with remaining parts taken from reference TRBV19 and TRBJ1-6, reads DGGITQSPKYLFRKEGQNVTLSCEQNLNHDAMYWYRQDPGQGLRLIYYSQIVNDFQKGDIAEGYSVSREKKESFPLTVTSAQKNPTAFYLCASSIDGTGGSPLHFGNGTRLTVT.